This TCR beta chain was observed in a study of cytomegalovirus exposure and HLA in healthy donors (dated by TCRdb to about 2017). Looking at the study overall: According to an earlier analysis of a few hundred of the donors, some 180 million T cells yielded 100 million or so unique TCR beta sequences and approximately 280 Gb of sequence data. Roughly 300 gigabases of sequencing data and approximately 91 million unique TCR sequences made up an early release that covered around 640 HLA-typed donors. The genetic ancestry cluster associated with self-reported Caucasian donors included about 84% of the 300 to 400 genotyped donors. The study aimed to test whether cataloging public T cell receptors could reveal signatures of past pathogen exposure. Using immunosequencing, the study profiled T cell repertoires from 666 subjects and related those repertoires to cytomegalovirus serostatus. A separate validation cohort of roughly 130 different subjects was used in addition to the 666-subject first cohort. To predict cytomegalovirus infection status, the study brought together high-throughput TCR immunosequencing, statistical association of individual TCRs with disease status, and machine learning. To study patterns of TCR occurrence, a later analysis re-analyzed previously published TCR beta repertoires from 650 to 750 donors and added high-resolution HLA genotyping. Rather than using new phenotypic data, the later analysis identified candidate immune exposures from TCR beta sequences and from how often those sequences occurred across donors. An earlier analysis of 587 of the donors used high-throughput TCR beta sequencing to judge whether each TCR beta V gene segment behaved as functional or pseudogenic. Donor age, sex, ethnicity and CMV serostatus were compiled alongside the repertoire data. A later genetic analysis used genome-wide SNP genotypes for about 65% of the 666 donors, treating that subset as a discovery cohort. Every repertoire in the discovery cohort had been generated on one and the same sequencing platform. HLA typing covered class I and class II loci at four-digit resolution. The number of donors typed differed by locus, with roughly 629-640 for A, B, C, DRB1 and DQB1, 522 for DQA1, 606 for DPA1, and around 460 for DPB1. Because of strong linkage in the cohort, five DR-DQ haplotypes were treated as single units for association and clustering. Across 398 genotyped donors of the cohort, an average of 235,054 unique TCR beta nucleotide sequences per donor were sequenced, and about a sixth of those sequences were non-productive.

What the research found in general, with its limitations: It was suggested by the authors that the approach could potentially be generalized to other disease states and immunological phenotypes. At a false discovery rate of 0.05, a later analysis linked about 16,000 TCR beta sequences to specific HLA alleles. In an earlier analysis of about 550 of the donors, most TCR beta V segments were observed in productive rearrangements about 87% or about 30% of the time, broadly matching IMGT annotations. While some public TCRs were present in many individuals, most TCR sequences turned up only very rarely across donors. Because HLA typing was missing for some donors at each locus, association tests included only the typed subset. In this cohort, only TCR beta chains were sequenced, and detectable features were limited by the absence of alpha or paired-chain data. In a later analysis, HLA-associated TCR beta chains were found to be more clonally expanded and to have lower generation probabilities than equally common non-associated chains. Most CMV-associated TCR beta chains appeared to be HLA-restricted in a later analysis, and the HLA associations seemed to be driven largely by CMV exposure. A later genetic analysis associated a missense DCLRE1C variant with V-gene and J-gene trimming of TCR beta chains, and an independent cohort replicated the association. Approximately 16 rarely observed V segments, including chromosome 9 orphons, were excluded from the earlier analysis of about 600 of the donors because counts were too low. A cluster of highly shared sequence variants was judged likely to be a technical artifact of the sequencing pipeline. The study listed 150 to 200 TCR beta chains as associated with cytomegalovirus. A further reported finding was that TCR beta sequences accurately predicted the HLA-A and HLA-B alleles for most subjects in the first cohort. Sequencing depth was assumed to be roughly uniform across donors in the presence/absence analyses, though that assumption may not hold. Assigning TCR associations to individual alleles was difficult when HLA alleles, especially DR and DQ, strongly co-occurred. A later analysis found that TCR association rates varied across HLA loci, with DRB1 alleles showing the most associated TCRs and HLA-C alleles the fewest. For the cohort, immune exposure information was limited to CMV serostatus. Cytomegalovirus status was reported to be diagnosed by the classifier with high specificity and sensitivity in both the original and validation cohorts. A later analysis reported that several top co-occurrence clusters appeared linked to parvovirus B19, influenza, CMV and Epstein-Barr virus. In vitro tests confirmed that a few of the cytomegalovirus-associated TCR beta chains recognize cytomegalovirus antigens. In a later genetic analysis, fewer N-insertions in productive TCRs were reported among donors in an Asian-associated ancestry cluster than the roughly 710-donor mean. Linkage disequilibrium might explain the correlated functional status among segregating V segments, but an unknown experimental factor could not be excluded.

The library was prepared using the immunoSEQ multiplex PCR assay. For the multiplex PCR, a mixture combining 60 forward primers for TCR Vbeta segments and 13 reverse primers for TCR Jbeta segments was used. The CDR3 region of rearranged TCR beta genes was amplified from genomic DNA with a multiplex PCR assay. The Illumina HiSeq System was used to sequence the amplified TCR beta libraries as 87-base-pair reads. From the authors' description of their analysis: In a later analysis, about 80 million unique TCR beta chains were counted across the 690 or so repertoires, and roughly 9.9 million of these chains were shared by at least two donors. Raw reads were error-corrected and collapsed into unique sequences by a nearest-neighbor algorithm in which closely related sequences were merged to remove PCR and sequencing errors. To assign V, D and J gene segments, CDR3 sequences were aligned to IMGT reference sequences. Each retained sequence needed at least a six-nucleotide match to both a V gene segment and a J gene segment. A rearrangement counted as productive if the CDR3 had no stop codons and remained in frame with V and J, and every other rearrangement counted as non-productive. CDR3 was defined by IMGT convention, running from the second conserved V-encoded cysteine to the conserved J-encoded phenylalanine. The earlier analysis of about 530 of the donors excluded any sequence lacking an unambiguous match to a single V gene segment. An earlier analysis of 587 of the donors classified V segments as functional when productive rearrangements were above 56.7% and as segregating when the standard deviation between donors was above 5%. A statistical classification framework was built to diagnose cytomegalovirus status from the catalog of TCR beta chain sequences. In a later analysis, V and J genes were assigned by comparing TCR nucleotide sequences against IMGT/GENE-DB human TR gene sequences. The TCRdist pipeline was used in a later analysis to assign CDR3 sequences and most-parsimonious VDJ recombination scenarios. In a later analysis, each TCR beta chain was defined by its CDR3 amino acid sequence together with its V-gene family, and reads lacking a unique V-gene family were excluded. To address suspected cross-contamination and a sequencing artifact, a later analysis removed several hundred highly shared, low-generation-probability nucleotide sequences. For each public chain, a later analysis derived a clonal expansion index from normalized ranks of inferred template counts within each repertoire. In a later analysis, generation probabilities were computed using a VDJ recombination model fitted to out-of-frame rearrangements, and the results were checked against IGoR. In a later analysis, TCR-TCR, TCR-HLA and TCR-CMV co-occurrence was scored with hypergeometric tests, and a repertoire-size bias correction was applied to TCR pairs. A later analysis estimated false discovery rates by permuting HLA or CMV assignments 20 times. In a later analysis, co-occurring TCRs were grouped using DBSCAN, with TCRdist sequence similarity added in when clustering inside HLA-allele-positive subsets. Co-occurrence clustering excluded repertoires with fewer than 30,000 or more than 120,000 public chains, plus five with anomalous nucleotide sharing. TCRdb's version of the immuneACCESS table is confined to in-frame rearrangements and falls short of the full clone set. An unresolved V gene accounts for under half of the shortfall where checked; the remainder is of unknown origin. The D gene and trimming were derived from the DNA, and the V and J assignments and clone size from that table. In this sample the table shows 90,000 to 130,000 clones, under 85% of which occur a single time. The leading ten clones occupy roughly 6.2% of the sample.

The cohort consisted of 600 to 700 healthy bone marrow donors. All cohort members were sampled while nominally healthy, although unrecorded immune exposures were likely present. The donor was CMV seropositive and was included in the group of approximately 310 seropositive cohort members. Each donor provided a peripheral blood sample, and peripheral blood mononuclear cells were used for TCR beta sequencing. Genomic DNA extraction from the blood cell samples was performed with the Qiagen DNeasy Blood Extraction Kit. To note about this clone: No cognate antigen has been identified for it. No quality values exist for individual bases; no much larger clone is one base distant.

What was sequenced was PBMCs. This sequence was found in a man younger than 45 in good health and CMV-seropositive.

The sequenced DNA: TGTGCCAGCAGTGAACGGGATACGCAGTATTTT. Translated, this gives CASSERDTQYF. Recombination linked TRBV25-1 to TRBJ2-3; the D gene is unclear. V sheds 2 bases and J sheds 6 bases, leaving 3 bases between their ends. The CDR3 spans 11 residues, from the cysteine through the phenylalanine. The entry retains the CDR3 DNA only, 33 bases that are in frame from base 1. Looking up the germline V gene yields CDR1 MGHDK and CDR2 SYGVNS.